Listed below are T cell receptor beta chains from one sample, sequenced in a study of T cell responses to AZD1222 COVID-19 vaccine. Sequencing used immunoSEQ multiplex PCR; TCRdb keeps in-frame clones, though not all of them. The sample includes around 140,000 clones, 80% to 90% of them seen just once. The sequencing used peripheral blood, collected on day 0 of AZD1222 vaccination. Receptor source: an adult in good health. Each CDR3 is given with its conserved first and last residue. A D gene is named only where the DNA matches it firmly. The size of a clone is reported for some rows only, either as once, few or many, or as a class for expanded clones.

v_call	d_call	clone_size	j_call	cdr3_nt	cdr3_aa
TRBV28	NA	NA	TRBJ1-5	TGTGCCAGCAACGGGAATCAGCCCCAGCATTTT	CASNGNQPQHF
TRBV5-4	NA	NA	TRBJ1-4	TGTGCCAGCAGCTCGGGGGGGGCCCAGGAAAAACTGTTTTTT	CASSSGGAQEKLFF
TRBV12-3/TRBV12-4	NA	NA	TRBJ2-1	TGTGCCAGCACCAACTCTGATGAGCAGTTCTTC	CASTNSDEQFF
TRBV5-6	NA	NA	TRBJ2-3	TGTGCCAGCAGCTTCTTTGAGAGGGAGGTGACGCAGTATTTT	CASSFFEREVTQYF
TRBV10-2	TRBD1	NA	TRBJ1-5	TGCGCCAGCAGTGAACTAGGGACAGTTAATCAGCCCCAGCATTTT	CASSELGTVNQPQHF
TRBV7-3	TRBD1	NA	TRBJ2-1	TGTGCCAGCAGCCGAAAGACAGGGGGCTCGTACAATGAGCAGTTCTTC	CASSRKTGGSYNEQFF
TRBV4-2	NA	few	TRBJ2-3	TGTGCCAGCAGTCAAAGGTTGGACTTCACAGATACGCAGTATTTT	CASSQRLDFTDTQYF
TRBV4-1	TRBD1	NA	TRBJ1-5	TGCGCCAGCAGCCAAGCGGGACAGACGGCCCAGCATTTT	CASSQAGQTAQHF
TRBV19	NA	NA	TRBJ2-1	TGTGCCAGTAGTATCGGCAGGTACAATGAGCAGTTCTTC	CASSIGRYNEQFF
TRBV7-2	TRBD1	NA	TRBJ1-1	TGTGCCAGCAGCTTGGGACAGGGGATTGGCACTGAAGCTTTCTTT	CASSLGQGIGTEAFF
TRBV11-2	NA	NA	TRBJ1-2	TGTGCCAGCAGCTTAGTTCCTCTGGCTAACTATGGCTACACCTTC	CASSLVPLANYGYTF
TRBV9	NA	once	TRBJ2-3	TGTGCCAGCAGCGTAGGGCAGGGTGGCACAGATACGCAGTATTTT	CASSVGQGGTDTQYF
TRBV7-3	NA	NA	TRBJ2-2	TGTGCCAGCAGCCGGGCGCGGGGCTCCCCGGCCGGGGAGCTGTTTTTT	CASSRARGSPAGELFF
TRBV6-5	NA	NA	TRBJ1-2	TGTGCCAGCAGAAACTCCGGGACAACTTATGGCTACACCTTC	CASRNSGTTYGYTF
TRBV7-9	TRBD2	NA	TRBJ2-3	TGTGCCAGCAGTCCGGGGGGTGCTAGCGGGAGGACAGATACGCAGTATTTT	CASSPGGASGRTDTQYF
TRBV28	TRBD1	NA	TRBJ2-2	TGTGCCAGCCCAGACAGGGTGGGCGGGGAGCTGTTTTTT	CASPDRVGGELFF
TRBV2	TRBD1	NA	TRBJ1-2	TGTGCCAGCAGGGAGATGGACAGGGGCATGTATGGCTACACCTTC	CASREMDRGMYGYTF
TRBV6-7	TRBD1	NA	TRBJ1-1	TGTGCCAGCGGTACAGGGGGCCGTACTGAAGCTTTCTTT	CASGTGGRTEAFF
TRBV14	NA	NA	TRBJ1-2	TGTGCCAGCAGCCCACCTATCCCCTATGGCTACACCTTC	CASSPPIPYGYTF
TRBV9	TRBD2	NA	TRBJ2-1	TGTGCCAGCAGCCCCCACAGCGGGAGCTACAATGAGCAGTTCTTC	CASSPHSGSYNEQFF
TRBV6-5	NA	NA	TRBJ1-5	TGTGCCAGCATACGGGCGTATAGCAATCAGCCCCAGCATTTT	CASIRAYSNQPQHF
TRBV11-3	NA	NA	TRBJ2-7	TGTGCCAGCAGCTTAGTTCCGAATAACGCCTTATACGAGCAGTACTTC	CASSLVPNNALYEQYF
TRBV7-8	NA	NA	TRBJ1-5	TGTGCCAGCAGCTTAGTTGCGGGGCAAGGGAATCAGCCCCAGCATTTT	CASSLVAGQGNQPQHF
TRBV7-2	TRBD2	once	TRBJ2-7	TGTGCCAGCAGCCAAAATGCGGGAGGGTCAGCCTACGAGCAGTACTTC	CASSQNAGGSAYEQYF
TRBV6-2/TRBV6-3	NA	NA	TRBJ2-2	TGTGCCAGCAGTTACAACACCGGGGAGCTGTTTTTT	CASSYNTGELFF
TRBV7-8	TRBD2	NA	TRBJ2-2	TGTGCCAGCAGCTGGGGACTAGCGGGCGAGCTGTTTTTT	CASSWGLAGELFF
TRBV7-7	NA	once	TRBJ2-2	TGTGCCAGCAGCTTGAGGGGTAACACCGGGGAGCTGTTTTTT	CASSLRGNTGELFF
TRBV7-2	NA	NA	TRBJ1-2	TGTGCCAGCAGCACAGAAACGGGGAGGGTAGGCTACACCTTC	CASSTETGRVGYTF
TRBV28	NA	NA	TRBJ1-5	TGTGCCAGTCTTCAGGGTAATCAGCCCCAGCATTTT	CASLQGNQPQHF
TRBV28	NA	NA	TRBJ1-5	TGTGCCAGCAGTCCGGCGACAAGCAATCAGCCCCAGCATTTT	CASSPATSNQPQHF
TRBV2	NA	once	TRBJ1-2	TGTGCCAGCAGTGTCTCTCTAAACTATGGCTACACCTTC	CASSVSLNYGYTF
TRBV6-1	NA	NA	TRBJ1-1	TGTGCCAGCAGGGAAGGTATATCGAACACTGAAGCTTTCTTT	CASREGISNTEAFF
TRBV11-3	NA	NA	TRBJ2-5	TGTGCCAGCAGCTCCGGGACCGCTAAATCCCAGTACTTC	CASSSGTAKSQYF
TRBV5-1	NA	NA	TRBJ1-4	TGCGCCAGCAGCCTAGGGACGGGATCATTCTATGAAAAACTGTTTTTT	CASSLGTGSFYEKLFF
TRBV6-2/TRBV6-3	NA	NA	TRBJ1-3	TGTGCCAGCAGTCGGCGCCGTGTCGATGGAAACACCATATATTTT	CASSRRRVDGNTIYF
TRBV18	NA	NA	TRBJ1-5	TGTGCCAGCTCCTCAGTAGCAATTCAGCCCCAGCATTTT	CASSSVAIQPQHF
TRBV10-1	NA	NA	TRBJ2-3	TGCGCCAGCAGTGAGTCGAGGAGCGGGAGCACAGATACGCAGTATTTT	CASSESRSGSTDTQYF
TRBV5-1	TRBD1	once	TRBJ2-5	TGCGCCAGCAGCCTCAGGGGGGACAGGGGAAAGACCCAGTACTTC	CASSLRGDRGKTQYF
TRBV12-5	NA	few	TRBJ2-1	TGTGCTAGTGGTTTGGTAATTAATGAGCAGTTCTTC	CASGLVINEQFF
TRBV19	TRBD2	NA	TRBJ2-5	TGTGCCAGTAGTATAGCCCACCGAGCGGGAGGGCAAGAGACCCAGTACTTC	CASSIAHRAGGQETQYF
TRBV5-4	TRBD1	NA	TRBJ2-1	TGTGCCAGCAATCAGGGGGCGGTTGAGCAGTTCTTC	CASNQGAVEQFF
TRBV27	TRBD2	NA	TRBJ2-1	TGTGCCAGCAGTTTACCAACTAGCGGGAGTCTAGCCTACAATGAGCAGTTCTTC	CASSLPTSGSLAYNEQFF
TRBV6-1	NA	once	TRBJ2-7	TGTGCCAGCAGTGAACAACCGAGCTCCTACGAGCAGTACTTC	CASSEQPSSYEQYF
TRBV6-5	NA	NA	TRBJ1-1	TGTGCCAGCAGAATCGGGGAACTGAACACTGAAGCTTTCTTT	CASRIGELNTEAFF
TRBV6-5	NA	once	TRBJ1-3	TGTGCCAGCAGTCTACTTGGAAACACCATATATTTT	CASSLLGNTIYF
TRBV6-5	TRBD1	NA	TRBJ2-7	TGTGCCAGCAAGCCGGGACAGGGGTTATACGAGCAGTACTTC	CASKPGQGLYEQYF
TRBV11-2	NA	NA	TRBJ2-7	TGTGCCAGCAGCCCAACGACGACTCGGGCCGAGCAGTACTTC	CASSPTTTRAEQYF